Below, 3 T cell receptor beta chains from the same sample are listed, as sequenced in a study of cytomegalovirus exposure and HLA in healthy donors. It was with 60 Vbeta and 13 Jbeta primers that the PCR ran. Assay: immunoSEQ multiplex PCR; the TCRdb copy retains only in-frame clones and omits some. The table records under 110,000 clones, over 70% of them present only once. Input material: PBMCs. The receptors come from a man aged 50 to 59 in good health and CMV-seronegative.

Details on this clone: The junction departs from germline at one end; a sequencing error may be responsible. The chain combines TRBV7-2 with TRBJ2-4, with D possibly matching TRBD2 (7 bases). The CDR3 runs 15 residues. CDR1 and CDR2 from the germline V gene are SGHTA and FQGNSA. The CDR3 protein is CASRLGGGRGDIQYF. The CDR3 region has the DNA TGTGCCAGCAGGTTAGGGGGGGGGCGAGGTGACATTCAGTACTTC.

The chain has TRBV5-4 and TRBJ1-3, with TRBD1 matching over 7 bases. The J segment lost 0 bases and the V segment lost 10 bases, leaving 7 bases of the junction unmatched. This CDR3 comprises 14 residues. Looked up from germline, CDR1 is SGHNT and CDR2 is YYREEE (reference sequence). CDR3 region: CAGSTGRSGNTIYF. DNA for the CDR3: TGTGCCGGTTCGACAGGGCGCTCTGGAAACACCATATATTTT.

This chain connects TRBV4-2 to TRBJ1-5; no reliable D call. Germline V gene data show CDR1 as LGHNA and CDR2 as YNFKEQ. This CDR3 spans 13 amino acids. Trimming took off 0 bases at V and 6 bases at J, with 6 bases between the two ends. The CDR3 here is CASSQESRQPQHF. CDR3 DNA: TGTGCCAGCAGCCAAGAATCCCGTCAGCCCCAGCATTTT.